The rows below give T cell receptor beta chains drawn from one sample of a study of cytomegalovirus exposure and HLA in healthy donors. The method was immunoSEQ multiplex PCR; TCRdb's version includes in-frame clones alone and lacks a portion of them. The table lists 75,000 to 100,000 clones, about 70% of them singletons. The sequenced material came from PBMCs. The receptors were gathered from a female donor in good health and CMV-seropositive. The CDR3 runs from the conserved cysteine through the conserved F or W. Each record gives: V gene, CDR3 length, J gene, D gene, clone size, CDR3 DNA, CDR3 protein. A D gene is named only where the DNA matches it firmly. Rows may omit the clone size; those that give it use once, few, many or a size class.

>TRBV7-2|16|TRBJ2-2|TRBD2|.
TGTGCCAGCAGCCCTAGCGGGGCCCCGAACACCGGGGAGCTGTTTTTT
CASSPSGAPNTGELFF
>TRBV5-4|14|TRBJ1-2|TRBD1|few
TGTGCCAGCAGCTTGCCGGGACAGAACTATGGCTACACCTTC
CASSLPGQNYGYTF
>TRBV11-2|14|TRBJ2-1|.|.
TGTGCCAGCAGCCCTTTCTCGCGCCACAATGAGCAGTTCTTC
CASSPFSRHNEQFF
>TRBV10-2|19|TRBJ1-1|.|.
TGCGCCAGCAGTGAGCCACGGGGTGGAGGGGAACCCTTGAACACTGAAGCTTTCTTT
CASSEPRGGGEPLNTEAFF
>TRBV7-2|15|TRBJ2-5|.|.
TGTGCCAGCAGCCCAGGGGGGATAGGTGGTGAGACCCAGTACTTC
CASSPGGIGGETQYF
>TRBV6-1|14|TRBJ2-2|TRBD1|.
TGTGCCAGCAGCAAGCTTGGACAGGCCGGGGAGCTGTTTTTT
CASSKLGQAGELFF
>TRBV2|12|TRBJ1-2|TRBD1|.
TGTGCCATAAACAGGGGGCCGGGTGGCTACACCTTC
CAINRGPGGYTF
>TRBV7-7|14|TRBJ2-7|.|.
TGTGCTAGCAGCTCCTCGACACCCTTTTACGAGCAGTACTTC
CASSSSTPFYEQYF
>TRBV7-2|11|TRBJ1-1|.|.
TGTGCCAGCAGCTTAGTTAGTGAAGCTTTCTTT
CASSLVSEAFF
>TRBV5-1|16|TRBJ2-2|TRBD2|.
TGCGCCAGCAGAGAGCAGCAGGGACTAGACACCGGGGAGCTGTTTTTT
CASREQQGLDTGELFF
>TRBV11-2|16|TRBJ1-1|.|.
TGTGCCAGCAGCTTATTTATTGGGGCAGGGCGGTCTGAAGCTTTCTTT
CASSLFIGAGRSEAFF
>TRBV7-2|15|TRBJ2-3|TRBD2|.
TGTGCCAGCAGCCGAGCGGGGGGGCCTCAAGATACGCAGTATTTT
CASSRAGGPQDTQYF
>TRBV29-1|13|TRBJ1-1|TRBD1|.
TGCAGCGTTGCACAGGGGCGATGGACTGAAGCTTTCTTT
CSVAQGRWTEAFF
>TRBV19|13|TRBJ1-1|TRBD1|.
TGTGCCAGCAACGACAGGGGAGACACTGAAGCTTTCTTT
CASNDRGDTEAFF
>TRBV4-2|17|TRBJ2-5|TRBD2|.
TGTGCCAGCAGCCAGACGGCTAGCGGGGCGTACCAAGAGACCCAGTACTTC
CASSQTASGAYQETQYF
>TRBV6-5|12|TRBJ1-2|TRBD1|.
TGTGCCACTTTGACAGGGTCCTATGGCTACACCTTC
CATLTGSYGYTF
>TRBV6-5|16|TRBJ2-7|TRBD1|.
TGTGCCAGCAGTTACTCCCGGGACAGGGCCTCCTACGAGCAGTACTTC
CASSYSRDRASYEQYF
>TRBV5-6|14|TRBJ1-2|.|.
TGTGCCAGCAGCTTAGGTTACTATGACTATGGCTACACCTTC
CASSLGYYDYGYTF
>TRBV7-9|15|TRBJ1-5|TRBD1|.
TGTGCCAGCAGCTCCGGGACAGGGGGCTTTCAGCCCCAGCATTTT
CASSSGTGGFQPQHF
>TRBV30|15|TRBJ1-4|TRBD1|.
TGTGCCTGGAGTGTAAGGGCAGGGGGAAATGAAAAACTGTTTTTT
CAWSVRAGGNEKLFF
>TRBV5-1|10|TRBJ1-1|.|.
TGCGCCAGCAGCTTCTACCAAGCTTTCTTT
CASSFYQAFF
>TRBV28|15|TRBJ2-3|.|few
TGTGCCAGCAGTTTCCGGGGGGCCATCACAGATACGCAGTATTTT
CASSFRGAITDTQYF
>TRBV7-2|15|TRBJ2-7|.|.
TGTGCCAGCAGCTTATTCGCGGTTAGCTCCTACGAGCAGTACTTC
CASSLFAVSSYEQYF
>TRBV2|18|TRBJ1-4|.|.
TGTGCCAGCAGGGGAGGGGCTGTCTACCTTGCAACTAATGAAAAACTGTTTTTT
CASRGGAVYLATNEKLFF
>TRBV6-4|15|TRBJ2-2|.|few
TGTGCCAGCAGTGTGACGGGATTGGGCACCGGGGAGCTGTTTTTT
CASSVTGLGTGELFF
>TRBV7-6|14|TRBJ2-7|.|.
TGTGCCAGCAGCCCCAGGTCGGGGTCCTACGAGCAGTACTTC
CASSPRSGSYEQYF
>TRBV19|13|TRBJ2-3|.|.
TGTGCCAGTATTGAGGGGGACACAGATACGCAGTATTTT
CASIEGDTDTQYF
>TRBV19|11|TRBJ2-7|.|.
TGTGCCAGTAGCGACAATGACGAGCAGTACTTC
CASSDNDEQYF
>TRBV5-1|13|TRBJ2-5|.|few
TGCGCCAGCAGCTCCGACGGGGTTGGGACCCAGTACTTC
CASSSDGVGTQYF
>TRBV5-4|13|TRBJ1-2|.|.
TGTGCCAGCAGCTTGGGGGGGGGCCGGGGCTACACCTTC
CASSLGGGRGYTF
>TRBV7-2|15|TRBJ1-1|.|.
TGTGCCAGCAGCCCAAGTCCTTTAACGGACACTGAAGCTTTCTTT
CASSPSPLTDTEAFF
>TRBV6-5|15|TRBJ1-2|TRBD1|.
TGTGCCAGCAGTTTGGGACAGGGCCCACTTTATGGCTACACCTTC
CASSLGQGPLYGYTF
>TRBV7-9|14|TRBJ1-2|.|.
TGTGCCAGCATCCCCTCCGGGGGGGCATTAGGCTACACCTTC
CASIPSGGALGYTF
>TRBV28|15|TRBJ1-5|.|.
TGTGCCAGCAGTTTTGGACAGATTAGCAATCAGCCCCAGCATTTT
CASSFGQISNQPQHF
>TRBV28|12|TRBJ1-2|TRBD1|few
TGTGCCAGCAGCGTGACAGGGGGCGGCTACACCTTC
CASSVTGGGYTF
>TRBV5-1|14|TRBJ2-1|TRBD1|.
TGCGCCAGCAGCTTGAGGCAGGGGGCAGGGGAGCAGTTCTTC
CASSLRQGAGEQFF
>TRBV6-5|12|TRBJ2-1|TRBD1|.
TGTGCCAGCAGTCGGGACAGGAATAAGCAGTTCTTC
CASSRDRNKQFF
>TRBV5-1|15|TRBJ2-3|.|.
TGCGCCAGCAGCTTGGGGACTGGAGGCACAGATACGCAGTATTTT
CASSLGTGGTDTQYF
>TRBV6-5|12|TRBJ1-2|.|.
TGTGCCAGTCACGACGGAGGCTATGGCTACACCTTC
CASHDGGYGYTF